This T cell receptor beta chain was recovered during a study of blood T cell repertoires in COVID-19. The method was immunoSEQ multiplex PCR; TCRdb's version includes in-frame clones alone and lacks a portion of them. The data show 200,000 to 300,000 clones, around 88% seen once. CDR1 and CDR2 from the germline V gene are GTSNPN and SVGIG (reference sequence). The CDR3 covers 13 residues. Trimming at V came to 2 bases and at J to 4 bases, leaving 2 bases not matched to a gene. The sample was PBMCs or T cells enriched from blood (not recorded which). The chain carries TRBV30 and TRBJ1-5; 7 bases are a match to TRBD1. The TCR originated in a woman between 40 and 50 years old with acute COVID-19. As DNA, the CDR3 is TGTGCCTGGAGTATGGACAGGAATCAGCCCCAGCATTTT. Translation: CAWSMDRNQPQHF.